What follows are 19 T cell receptor beta chains derived from one specimen sequenced in a study of blood T cells in healthy people across ages. A second PCR of about 6 to 11 cycles used a sample-barcoded 5' primer and a J-beta primer mix. TCRdb re-called the 5' RACE reads with MiXCR, one entry per CDR3 protein. The sample lists roughly 800,000 distinct CDR3 sequences; under 40% were seen once. Sequenced sample: blood. Receptors originate from a young man in good health.

This clonotype has only a few counts. The chain has TRBV7-2 and TRBJ1-1; D ambiguous. Per germline, CDR1 SGHTA and CDR2 FQGNSA. The V end was cut by 3 bases, the J end by 3 bases, with 11 bases between. The CDR3 extends over 14 amino acids. The chain's CDR3 is CASSFRPGDTEAFF. The CDR3 bases are TGTGCCAGCAGCTTCAGACCCGGCGACACTGAAGCTTTCTTT.

The chain links TRBV5-5 to TRBJ2-1; D is ambiguous. The DNA end favors TRBJ2-7, so the J call may be wrong. Germline V gene sequence: CDR1 SGHKS, CDR2 YYEKEE (reference sequence). The CDR3 covers 15 residues. For the CDR3, the DNA is TGTGCCAGCAGCTTGGATGAGTCAGATTACAATGAGCAGTACTTC. Translation gives CASSLDESDYNEQYF.

The V gene is TRBV13, the J gene TRBJ2-6; a possible D gene is TRBD2 (5 bases). The CDR3 runs to 16 residues. The germline V and J ends were trimmed by 3 bases and 1 base, with 10 bases remaining between them. The germline CDR1 and CDR2 sequences are PRHDT and FYEKMQ (reference sequence). The CDR3 DNA follows: TGTGCCAGCAGCTTGGGTCCGGGATCTGGGGCCAACGTCCTGACTTTC. This codes for CASSLGPGSGANVLTF.

The rearrangement links TRBV20-1 to TRBJ1-5, with D hard to call. The germline V gene has CDR1 DFQATT and CDR2 SNEGSKA (reference sequence). Deletions cut 6 bases from V and 0 bases from J, with 15 bases between. This CDR3 has 15 amino acids. CDR3 DNA sequence: TGCAGTGCCGTAGAAAGAGCCTATAGCAATCAGCCCCAGCATTTT. It yields the protein CSAVERAYSNQPQHF.

The rearrangement uses TRBV20-1 and TRBJ2-7, with TRBD2 matching 14 bases. The CDR3 spans 15 residues. Germline CDR1 is DFQATT and CDR2 is SNEGSKA (reference sequence). V lost 0 bases, J lost 9 bases, and 7 bases stayed unmatched. This CDR3 is CSARDVPGTSGGQYF. In nucleotides, the CDR3 is TGCAGTGCTAGAGATGTACCCGGGACTAGCGGGGGGCAGTACTTC.

This clonotype showed up just a few times. J is TRBJ2-5 and V is TRBV20-1, with TRBD2 matching 8 bases. The CDR3 totals 13 residues. V dropped 3 bases and J dropped 4; count of bases not matched to a gene: 4. Looked up from germline, CDR1 is DFQATT and CDR2 is SNEGSKA (reference sequence). The CDR3: CSARVAGRETQYF. CDR3 coding DNA: TGCAGTGCTAGGGTAGCGGGGAGAGAGACCCAGTACTTC.

In the case of this clonotype: This may stem from a read error, because a much larger clone lies one nucleotide away. The gene calls are TRBV12-3 or TRBV12-4 and TRBJ1-5; unclear D gene. Trimming cost V 3 bases and J 0 bases, with 15 bases left between them. CDR3 length: 17 amino acids. The CDR3 region is CASSLGRGRNSNQPQHF. CDR3 coding DNA: TGTGCCAGCAGTTTGGGAAGAGGGAGAAATAGCAATCAGCCCCAGCATTTT.

Notes on this clonotype: A much larger clonotype is one base distant, so this may be a read error. This chain connects TRBV3-1 to TRBJ2-1; 8 bases are shared with TRBD1. The CDR3 sequence is 16 residues long. Germline loops: CDR1 LGHDT, CDR2 YNNKEL (reference sequence). The CDR3 DNA reads TGTGCCGGCAGCCAATACAGGGACAGGATAGGCAATGAGCAGTTCTTC. Translated: CAGSQYRDRIGNEQFF.

V usage is TRBV12-3 or TRBV12-4 and J usage is TRBJ2-2; D is ambiguous. Deletions cut 2 bases from V and 5 bases from J, with 3 bases between. This CDR3 region has 12 residues. As DNA, the CDR3 is TGTGCCAGCAGTTTAATAACCGGGGAGCTGTTTTTT. Protein: CASSLITGELFF.

Many counts were recorded for this clonotype. This chain connects TRBV9 to TRBJ2-5; D not resolved. CDR1 SGDLS and CDR2 YYNGEE come from the germline V gene. This CDR3 comprises 13 residues. Trimming took 4 bases from V and 2 from J, leaving 9 bases between them. The CDR3, as DNA: TGTGCCAGCAGCTTTGGGCAGCAAGAGACCCAGTACTTC. This translates into CASSFGQQETQYF.

This clonotype was recorded many times. A junction boundary mismatches the germline segment, possibly from a read error. The chain uses TRBV5-1 and TRBJ1-5, with D perhaps TRBD1 (5 bases). The CDR3 extends over 13 amino acids. The germline V gene has CDR1 SGHRS and CDR2 YFSETQ. The CDR3 sequence is CASSLDTNQPQHF. In nucleotides, the CDR3 is TGTGCCAGCAGCTTGGACACCAATCAGCCCCAGCATTTT.

The gene calls are TRBV20-1 and TRBJ1-1, with D maybe TRBD1 (5 bases). Trimming took off 1 base at V and 3 bases at J, with 12 bases between the two ends. The germline CDR1 and CDR2 sequences are DFQATT and SNEGSKA (reference sequence). The CDR3 extends over 14 amino acids. CDR3 sequence (DNA): TGCAGTGCTAGAGTCGGGGGTAGGGACACTGAAGCTTTCTTT. Its protein is CSARVGGRDTEAFF.

The chain recombines TRBV7-2 with TRBJ1-6; D remains ambiguous. The V gene lost 1 base and the J gene lost 6 bases, with 10 bases spanning the gap. This CDR3 comprises 15 residues. The germline gives CDR1 SGHTA, CDR2 FQGNSA. CDR3 DNA sequence: TGTGCCAGCAGCTTAGGGTTGGTACCTAATTCACCCCTCCACTTT. It specifies CASSLGLVPNSPLHF.

There are many counts of this clonotype. The chain employs TRBV6-1 and TRBJ2-7; TRBD1 agrees at 9 bases. The CDR3 consists of 14 residues. The V segment lost 5 bases and the J segment 4 bases; nucleotides outside the gene matches: 6. Germline V gives CDR1 MNHNS, CDR2 SASEGT. The CDR3 protein is CASSSRTGVYEQYF. The CDR3, as DNA: TGTGCCAGCAGTTCTCGGACAGGGGTTTACGAGCAGTACTTC.

V gene TRBV7-9 combines with J gene TRBJ2-3, with D unresolved. This CDR3 has 15 residues. The germline CDR1 and CDR2 sequences are SEHNR and FQNEAQ (reference sequence). Trimming stripped 2 bases from V and 6 bases from J, with 15 bases between. Written as DNA, the CDR3 is TGTGCCAGCAGCTTAACAGAAGTCCGGTGGGATACGCAGTATTTT. It is translated as CASSLTEVRWDTQYF.

In the case of this clonotype: The junction departs from germline at one end; a sequencing error may be responsible. The chain is built from TRBV20-1 and TRBJ1-2; 8 bases are a match to TRBD1. The CDR3 covers 12 residues. Germline V CDR1 and CDR2: DFQATT, SNEGSKA (reference sequence). In nucleotides, the CDR3 is TGCAGTGTTAGACAGGGGTGGTATGGCTACACCTTC. This gives the protein CSVRQGWYGYTF.

This clonotype was seen a handful of times. The chain recombines TRBV12-3 or TRBV12-4 with TRBJ1-2; D remains ambiguous. V was clipped by 2 bases and J by 5 bases, with 9 bases between them. The CDR3 loop spans 13 amino acids. The chain's CDR3 is CASSLTAGYGYTF. CDR3 nucleotides: TGTGCCAGCAGTTTAACGGCGGGGTATGGCTACACCTTC.

Concerning this clonotype itself: The junction and the germline gene differ at one end; a read error may be behind it. This sequence joins TRBV7-9 and TRBJ2-5; perhaps TRBD1 as D (6 bases). Germline V CDR1 and CDR2: SEHNR, FQNEAQ (reference sequence). CDR3 size: 16 residues. The CDR3 is CASSRQDPGNQGTQYF. The DNA of the CDR3 is TGTGCCAGCAGCAGACAGGACCCCGGGAACCAAGGGACCCAGTACTTC.

V usage is TRBV14 and J usage is TRBJ2-1, with D perhaps matching TRBD1 (6 bases). Trimming removed 2 bases at V and 6 bases at J, with 14 bases between. The CDR3 covers 15 residues. The V gene's germline CDR1 is SGHDN and CDR2 FVKESK. CDR3 DNA sequence: TGTGCCAGCAGCCAAAACCAGGGGATCCCCAATGAGCAGTTCTTC. Translating gives CASSQNQGIPNEQFF. The variable domain in full, completed from reference TRBV14 and TRBJ2-1, reads EAGVTQFPSHSVIEKGQTVTLRCDPISGHDNLYWYRRVMGKEIKFLLHFVKESKQDESGMPNNRFLAERTGGTYSTLKVQPAELEDSGVYFCASSQNQGIPNEQFFGPGTRLTVL.